This T cell receptor beta chain derives from a study of T cell responses to AZD1222 COVID-19 vaccine. Per the germline V gene, CDR1 is WNHNN and CDR2 is SYGVQD (reference sequence). V gave up 0 bases and J gave up 5 bases; unmatched junction bases: 12. This CDR3 comprises 17 residues. Using immunoSEQ multiplex PCR, the repertoire was profiled, and TCRdb retains in-frame clones only, with some absent. This sample has around 60,000 clones; about 89% occur once, and the top ten carry roughly 6%. This TCR was sampled from an adult who received the MenACWY meningococcal vaccine as a control. The chain has TRBV10-1 and TRBJ2-5, with 7 bases fitting TRBD2. Sample: peripheral blood, taken 28 days after the second dose of the MenACWY control vaccine. CDR3 residues: CASSESKMGGTWETQYF. Written as DNA, the CDR3 is TGCGCCAGCAGTGAGTCGAAAATGGGAGGGACGTGGGAGACCCAGTACTTC.